Listed here is a single T cell receptor (beta chain). This receptor's antigen is unknown. Per-base qualities were not stored, and no clone one base away is much larger. Inclusive of the bounding cysteine and phenylalanine, the CDR3 is 15 residues long. Just CDR3 DNA is preserved here, 45 bases in frame from base 1. Clipping removes 5 bases from V and 6 bases from J, with 7 as the unmatched junction base count. The germline V gene supplies CDR1 LGHNA and CDR2 YSLEER. The collaborating institutions used their own protocols to collect whole blood in K2EDTA tubes. For TCRbeta analysis, collaborator samples were shipped as frozen whole blood, as isolated PBMCs, or as DNA extracted from either sample type. This sample is part of a study of blood T cell repertoires in COVID-19 (dated by TCRdb to about 2020). With regard to the full study: Collaborator samples came from the United States, Italy and Spain and covered acute and convalescent phases of COVID-19. The material from the prospective study consisted of cDNA or gDNA derived from T cells, B-cell-depleted T cells, or PBMCs. Deeply sampled blood TCRbeta repertoires from subjects exposed to, actively infected with, or recovered from COVID-19 were included in the dataset. The repertoires were made available in a free public database intended to serve as a resource for research on the immune response to SARS-CoV-2. Samples came from the ongoing ImmuneRACE study (first 160 participants) plus 1,254 subjects from 6 global collaborators. A de-identified subject ID, COVID-19 status, age in years and sex were almost always included in the sample metadata. HLA class I and class II types, where available, came from metadata supplied by the sample provider rather than from assay-based typing.

What the work shows at the level of the full study, not this receptor alone: Clinical and demographic metadata were provided uncurated, with the amount varying by source and participant.

The immunoSEQ Assay, a bias-controlled multiplex PCR, was used to amplify TCRbeta CDR3 regions from genomic DNA. As for how the authors treated the data: The number of nucleated cells in each sample was estimated from the amplification of reference gene primers within the assay. To quantify the absolute abundance of each unique TCRbeta CDR3 rearrangement, sequence reads were collapsed and filtered. Productive Simpson clonality was computed per sample as the square root of Simpson's diversity index over productive rearrangements. TCRdb re-hosts the immuneACCESS table, in-frame sequences only. Its copies lack some clones; in the studies checked, an unresolved V gene accounts for under half of them, and the cause for the rest is not known. That table gives V, J and clone size, and the DNA gave D and trimming. Within this sample are about 270,000 clones, with approximately 86% of them counted one time only. The ten largest clones take up 2.5% to 3.5% of the sample.

The chain employs TRBV4-3 and TRBJ1-6; TRBD1 agrees with 7 junctional bases. This TCR was recovered from a woman aged 18-29 years with acute or convalescent COVID-19. Material: peripheral blood. The DNA sequence is given as TGCGCCAGCAGCTATCTCCGGGACAGTAATTCACCCCTCCACTTT. Its protein is CASSYLRDSNSPLHF.